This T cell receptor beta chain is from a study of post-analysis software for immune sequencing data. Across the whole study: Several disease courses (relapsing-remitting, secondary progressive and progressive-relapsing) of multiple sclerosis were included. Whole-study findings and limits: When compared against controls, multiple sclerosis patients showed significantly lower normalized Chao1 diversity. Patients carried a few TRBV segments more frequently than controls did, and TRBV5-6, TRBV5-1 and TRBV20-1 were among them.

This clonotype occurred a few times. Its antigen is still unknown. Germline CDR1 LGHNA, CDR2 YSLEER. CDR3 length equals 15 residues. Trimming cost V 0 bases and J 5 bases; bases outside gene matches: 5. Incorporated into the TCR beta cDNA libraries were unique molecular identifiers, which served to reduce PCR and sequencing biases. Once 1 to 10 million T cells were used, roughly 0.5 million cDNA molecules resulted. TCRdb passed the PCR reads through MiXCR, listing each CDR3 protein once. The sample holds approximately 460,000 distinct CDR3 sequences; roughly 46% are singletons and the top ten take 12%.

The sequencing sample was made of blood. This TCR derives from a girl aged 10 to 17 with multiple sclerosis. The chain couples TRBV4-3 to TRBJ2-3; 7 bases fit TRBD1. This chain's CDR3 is CASSQEDRTRDTQYF. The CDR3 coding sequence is TGCGCCAGCAGCCAAGAGGACAGGACGAGAGATACGCAGTATTTT.